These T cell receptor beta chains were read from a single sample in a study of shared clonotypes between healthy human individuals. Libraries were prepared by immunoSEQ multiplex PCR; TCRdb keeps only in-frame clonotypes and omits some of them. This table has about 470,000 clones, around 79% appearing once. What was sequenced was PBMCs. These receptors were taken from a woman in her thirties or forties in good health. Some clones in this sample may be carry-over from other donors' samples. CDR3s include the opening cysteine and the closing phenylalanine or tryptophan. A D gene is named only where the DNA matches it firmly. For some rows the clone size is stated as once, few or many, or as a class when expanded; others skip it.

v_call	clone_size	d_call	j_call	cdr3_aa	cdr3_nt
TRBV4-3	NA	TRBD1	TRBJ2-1	CASSQEGTAYNEQFF	TGCGCCAGCAGCCAAGAGGGGACAGCCTACAATGAGCAGTTCTTC
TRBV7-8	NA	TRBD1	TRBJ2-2	CASSSGDRRNTGELFF	TGTGCCAGCAGCTCCGGGGACAGACGTAACACCGGGGAGCTGTTTTTT
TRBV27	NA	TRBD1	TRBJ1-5	CASSLRGQGNQPQHF	TGTGCCAGCAGTTTGAGGGGGCAGGGCAATCAGCCCCAGCATTTT
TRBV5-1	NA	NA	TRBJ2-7	CASRVGLAESGEQYF	TGCGCCAGCAGGGTGGGGCTAGCAGAATCGGGGGAGCAGTACTTC
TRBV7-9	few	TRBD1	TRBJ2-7	CASSLGTGMYEQYF	TGTGCCAGCAGCTTAGGGACAGGGATGTACGAGCAGTACTTC
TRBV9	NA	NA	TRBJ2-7	CASSLGLNSYEQYF	TGTGCCAGCAGCTTAGGACTTAACTCCTACGAGCAGTACTTC
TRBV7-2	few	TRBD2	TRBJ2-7	CASTIMGGKDYEQYF	TGTGCCAGCACCATCATGGGAGGGAAGGACTACGAGCAGTACTTC
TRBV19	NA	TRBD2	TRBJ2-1	CASSASGAGGEQFF	TGTGCCAGTAGTGCTAGCGGGGCTGGGGGTGAGCAGTTCTTC
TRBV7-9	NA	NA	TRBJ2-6	CASSSRGVGSGANVLTF	TGTGCCAGCAGCTCTAGAGGGGTGGGCTCTGGGGCCAACGTCCTGACTTTC
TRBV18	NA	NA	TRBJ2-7	CASSPGQNKLSYEQYF	TGTGCCAGCTCACCAGGACAGAACAAACTTTCCTACGAGCAGTACTTC
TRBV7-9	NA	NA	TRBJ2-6	CASSLGGRSGANVLTF	TGTGCCAGCAGCTTAGGGGGTAGGTCTGGGGCCAATGTCCTGACTTTC
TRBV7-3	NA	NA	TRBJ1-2	CASSLNQGEGYTF	TGTGCCAGCAGCTTAAATCAGGGTGAAGGCTACACCTTC
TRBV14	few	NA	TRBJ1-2	CASSQGQYGYTF	TGTGCCAGCAGCCAAGGGCAGTATGGCTACACCTTC
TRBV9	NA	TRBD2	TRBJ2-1	CASSPRGGRIYNEQFF	TGTGCCAGCAGCCCACGCGGCGGGAGGATTTACAATGAGCAGTTCTTC
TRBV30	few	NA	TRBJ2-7	CAWRGDHGTLRPYEQYF	TGTGCCTGGAGGGGGGACCACGGGACGTTAAGACCCTACGAGCAGTACTTC
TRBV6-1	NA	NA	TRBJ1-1	CASSGHGGGRTEAFF	TGCGCCAGCAGCGGACACGGGGGGGGGCGCACTGAAGCTTTCTTT
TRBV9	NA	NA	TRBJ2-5	CASSVGGMGETQYF	TGTGCCAGCAGCGTGGGGGGAATGGGAGAGACCCAGTACTTC
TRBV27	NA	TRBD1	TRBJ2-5	CASSEQGGKETQYF	TGTGCCAGCAGCGAACAGGGGGGAAAAGAGACCCAGTACTTC
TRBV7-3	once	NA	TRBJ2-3	CASSFSVPPDTQYF	TGTGCCAGCAGCTTCTCCGTTCCCCCAGATACGCAGTATTTT
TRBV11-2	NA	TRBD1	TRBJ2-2	CASSSLMTGPYTGELFF	TGTGCCAGCAGCTCCCTGATGACAGGGCCGTACACCGGGGAGCTGTTTTTT
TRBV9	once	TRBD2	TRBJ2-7	CASSVRTGEGEQYF	TGTGCCAGCAGCGTAAGGACCGGGGAGGGCGAGCAGTACTTC
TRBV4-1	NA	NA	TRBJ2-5	CASSHQGRQETQYF	TGCGCCAGCAGCCATCAAGGGAGACAAGAGACCCAGTACTTC
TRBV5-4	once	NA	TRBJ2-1	CASSSAEWGASNEQFF	TGTGCCAGCAGCTCAGCAGAGTGGGGAGCTAGCAATGAGCAGTTCTTC
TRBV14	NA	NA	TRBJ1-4	CASSQGGPHVGKLFF	TGTGCCAGCAGCCAAGGGGGACCTCACGTCGGAAAACTGTTTTTT
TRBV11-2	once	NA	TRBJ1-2	CASSFRAATYGYTF	TGTGCCAGCAGCTTCCGAGCGGCAACCTATGGCTACACCTTC
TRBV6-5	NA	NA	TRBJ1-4	CASSYRLGATNEKLFF	TGTGCCAGCAGTTACAGGTTGGGAGCAACTAATGAAAAACTGTTTTTT
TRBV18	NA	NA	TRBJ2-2	CASSPGVPRANTGELFF	TGTGCCAGCTCACCGGGAGTCCCGAGGGCGAACACCGGGGAGCTGTTTTTT
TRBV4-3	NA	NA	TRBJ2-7	CASSQGPSSSYEQYF	TGCGCCAGCAGCCAAGGTCCTAGCTCGTCCTACGAGCAGTACTTC
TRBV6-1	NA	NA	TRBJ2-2	CASSEGDTGELFF	TGTGCCAGCAGTGAGGGGGACACCGGGGAGCTGTTTTTT
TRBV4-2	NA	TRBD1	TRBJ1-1	CASSQAGTGGGDTEAFF	TGTGCCAGCAGCCAAGCCGGGACAGGGGGAGGGGACACTGAAGCTTTCTTT
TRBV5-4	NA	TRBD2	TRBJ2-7	CASSRTGREQYF	TGTGCCAGCAGCAGGACCGGGAGGGAGCAGTACTTC
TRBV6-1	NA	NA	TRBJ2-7	CASSEAGTGSGYEQYF	TGTGCCAGCAGTGAAGCGGGCACAGGGTCCGGGTACGAGCAGTACTTC
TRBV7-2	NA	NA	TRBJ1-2	CASSLSGGPGYTF	TGTGCCAGCAGCTTATCTGGGGGGCCGGGCTACACCTTC